This T cell receptor (beta chain) was retrieved from a study of OX40 agonist ivuxolimab in advanced cancers. Here immunoSEQ multiplex PCR was the method, and the copy in TCRdb shows in-frame clones only, minus some. The sample lists more than 50,000 clones, more than 80% occurring once. In germline, CDR1 is SGHTA, CDR2 FQGTGA. V lost 5 bases and J lost 6; bases outside the gene matches: 12. The length of the CDR3 is 16 residues. The specimen comprised CD4+ or CD8+ T cells sorted from blood, sampled in a trial of the OX40 agonist ivuxolimab. V is TRBV7-3 and J is TRBJ2-1; 8 bases are shared with TRBD2. The TCR comes from an adult with an advanced solid tumor such as melanoma, head and neck, liver or kidney cancer. The CDR3 protein is CASSLSKTGGLNEQFF. In DNA form, the CDR3 reads TGTGCCAGCAGCCTCTCCAAGACGGGGGGGCTCAATGAGCAGTTCTTC.